These 3 T cell receptor beta chains originate from one sample sequenced in a study of regulatory T cells in long-lasting Graves disease. Libraries of TCR beta came from iRepertoire HTBI primers plus Arm-PCR of CDR3 regions. TCRdb used MiXCR to reprocess the multiplex PCR reads, holding one entry per CDR3 protein. The profile shows about 560,000 distinct CDR3 sequences, around 15% of them singletons. Time point reported: newly diagnosed GD, antithyroid drugs for less than 3 months. PBMCs provided the RNA from which the TCR library was made. This same sample was also part of a study on T cells in Graves' hyperthyroidism and ophthalmopathy.

Sequences were derived from peripheral blood mononuclear cells (PBMCs), sampled at new diagnosis, from a patient treated with antithyroid drugs. Receptors originate from a man between 18 and 35 years old with Graves disease.

For this clonotype: It may be a read error: a sequence one base away is much more abundant. The CDR3 ends on some other residue instead of the conserved phenylalanine or tryptophan, so this is likely a read error. This sequence joins TRBV20-1 and TRBJ1-2; D is possibly TRBD1 (5 bases). Per the germline V gene, CDR1 is DFQATT and CDR2 is SNEGSKA (reference sequence). V was clipped by 2 bases and J by 3 bases, with 7 bases between them. This CDR3 is built from 12 residues. CDR3 nucleotide sequence: TGCAGTGCTAGACAGGGAGACTATGGCTACACCTCC. Protein: CSARQGDYGYTS.

This clonotype was detected ten times or more. The genes are TRBV12-5 and TRBJ2-3; no reliable D call. This CDR3 has 12 residues. With 5 bases removed from V and 3 bases from J, the gap between germline ends came to 6 bases. The germline V gene has CDR1 LGHNT and CDR2 FRNRAP. CDR3 sequence reads: CASGPETDTQYF. The CDR3, as DNA: TGTGCTAGTGGTCCTGAGACAGATACGCAGTATTTT.

Only a few counts were recorded for this clonotype. The rearrangement uses TRBV27 and TRBJ2-7, with D maybe TRBD2 (6 bases). The V gene's germline CDR1 is MNHEY and CDR2 SMNVEV (reference sequence). This CDR3 has 18 amino acids. The V end was cut by 2 bases, the J end by 1 base, with 21 bases between. The CDR3 coding sequence is TGTGCCAGCAGTTTACTGAGGGGAGGCAGGGCGATATCCTACGAGCAGTACTTC. Translating gives CASSLLRGGRAISYEQYF.